The T cell receptor (beta chain) described here comes from a study of control samples from healthy donors and cancer patients. Repertoires were generated with immunoSEQ multiplex PCR, while TCRdb's copy carries only in-frame clones and drops some. The table lists around 72,000 clones, around 84% of them singletons. This clonotype originated in a man over 45 in good health. The sample comprised blood.

CDR3 loop: CASSADTYEQYF. Here the CDR3 DNA reads TGTGCCAGCAGCGCAGATACCTACGAGCAGTACTTC. This chain uses TRBV7-9 with TRBJ2-7, with unresolved D. The CDR3 contains 12 residues. Germline V gene data show CDR1 as SEHNR and CDR2 as FQNEAQ (reference sequence). The ends were cut back, 5 bases at V and 2 bases at J, with 7 bases in the middle.